This T cell receptor beta chain came from a study of tumor-infiltrating lymphocytes in localized non-small cell lung cancer. From germline, CDR1 is SNHLY and CDR2 FYNNEI. The CDR3 is 15 amino acids. The V end lost 3 bases, the J end lost 5 bases, and 16 bases lay between the germline ends. Concerning this clone: Its target is not known.

Study observations and caveats: Tumors had more T cell infiltration than uninvolved lung, per TCRbeta sequencing and CD3 counts.

Profiling relied on immunoSEQ multiplex PCR, and the TCRdb table lists in-frame clones only, not all of them. The data contain around 25,000 clones, around 62% of them seen just once; the ten biggest clones take up under 6.5%. The receptor's source is a human donor with non-small cell lung cancer. The sequenced material came from lung tumor tissue. The chain has TRBV2 and TRBJ1-1; the D is unclear. The CDR3 DNA sequence: TGTGCCAGCAGTGAGAGGGTCGGAGGAGAAACTGAAGCTTTCTTT. Its translation: CASSERVGGETEAFF.